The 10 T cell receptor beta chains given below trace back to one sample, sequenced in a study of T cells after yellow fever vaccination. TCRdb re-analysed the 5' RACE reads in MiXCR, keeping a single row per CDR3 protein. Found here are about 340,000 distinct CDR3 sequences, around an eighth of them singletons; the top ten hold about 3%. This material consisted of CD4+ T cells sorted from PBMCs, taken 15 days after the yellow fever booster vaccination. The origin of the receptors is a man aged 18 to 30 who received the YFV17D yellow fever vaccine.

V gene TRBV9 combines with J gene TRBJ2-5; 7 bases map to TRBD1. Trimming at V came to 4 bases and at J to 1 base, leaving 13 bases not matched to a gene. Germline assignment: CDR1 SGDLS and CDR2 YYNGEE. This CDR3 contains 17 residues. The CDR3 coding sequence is TGTGCCAGCAGCCCGGCAACAGGGGCTGCCCTCCAAGAGACCCAGTACTTC. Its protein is CASSPATGAALQETQYF.

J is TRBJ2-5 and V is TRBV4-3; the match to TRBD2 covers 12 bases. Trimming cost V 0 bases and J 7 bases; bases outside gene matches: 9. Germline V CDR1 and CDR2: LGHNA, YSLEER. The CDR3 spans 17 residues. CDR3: CASSQEAASGGAGTQYF. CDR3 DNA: TGCGCCAGCAGCCAAGAGGCCGCTAGCGGGGGGGCCGGGACCCAGTACTTC.

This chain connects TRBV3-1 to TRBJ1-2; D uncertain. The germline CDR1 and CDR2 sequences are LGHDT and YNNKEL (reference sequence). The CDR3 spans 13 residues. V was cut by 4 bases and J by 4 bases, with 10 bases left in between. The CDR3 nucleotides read TGTGCCAGCAGCCGCCCGGAGGGCTATGGCTACACCTTC. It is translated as CASSRPEGYGYTF.

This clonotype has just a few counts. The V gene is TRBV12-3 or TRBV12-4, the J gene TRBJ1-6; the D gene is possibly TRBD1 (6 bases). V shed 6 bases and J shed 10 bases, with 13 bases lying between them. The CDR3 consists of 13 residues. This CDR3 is CASSPRGESPLHF. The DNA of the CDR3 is TGTGCCAGCAGCCCCAGGGGTGAGTCACCCCTCCACTTT.

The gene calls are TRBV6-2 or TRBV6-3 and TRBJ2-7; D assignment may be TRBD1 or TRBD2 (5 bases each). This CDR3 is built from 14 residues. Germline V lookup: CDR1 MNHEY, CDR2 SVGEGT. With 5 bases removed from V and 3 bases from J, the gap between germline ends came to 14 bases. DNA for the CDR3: TGTGCCAGCAGTAGAGGGACGGTTCTCTACGAGCAGTACGTC. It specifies CASSRGTVLYEQYV.

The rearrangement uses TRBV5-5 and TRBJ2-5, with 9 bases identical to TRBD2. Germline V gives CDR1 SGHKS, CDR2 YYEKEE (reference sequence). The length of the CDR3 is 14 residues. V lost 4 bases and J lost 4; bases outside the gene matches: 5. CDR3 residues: CASSLYSGGETQYF. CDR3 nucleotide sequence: TGTGCCAGCAGCCTCTATAGCGGGGGAGAGACCCAGTACTTC.

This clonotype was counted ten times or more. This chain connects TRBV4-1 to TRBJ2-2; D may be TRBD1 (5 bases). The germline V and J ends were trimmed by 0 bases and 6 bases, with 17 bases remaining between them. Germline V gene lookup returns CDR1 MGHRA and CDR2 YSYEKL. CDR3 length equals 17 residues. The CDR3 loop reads CASSQDGSRAMAGELFF. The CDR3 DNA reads TGCGCCAGCAGCCAAGACGGCTCCAGGGCAATGGCCGGGGAGCTGTTTTTT.

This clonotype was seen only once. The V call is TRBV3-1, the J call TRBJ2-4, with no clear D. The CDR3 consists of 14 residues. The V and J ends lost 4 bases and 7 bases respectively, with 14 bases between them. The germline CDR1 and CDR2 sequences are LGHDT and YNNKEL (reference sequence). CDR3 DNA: TGTGCCAGCAGCCCTCGTAGGTTTTATAACATTCAGTACTTC. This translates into CASSPRRFYNIQYF.

The CDR3: CASSLGGAGSKNIQYF. In DNA form, the CDR3 reads TGTGCCAGCAGTTTGGGTGGAGCGGGCTCCAAAAACATTCAGTACTTC. The gene calls are TRBV28 and TRBJ2-4; possible D gene TRBD2, 6 bases. The length of the CDR3 is 16 residues. The ends were cut back, 3 bases at V and 2 bases at J, with 14 bases in the middle. CDR1 and CDR2 (germline): MDHEN, SYDVKM. The variable domain in full, with the rest retrieved from reference TRBV28 and TRBJ2-4, is DVKVTQSSRYLVKRTGEKVFLECVQDMDHENMFWYRQDPGLGLRLIYFSYDVKMKEKGDIPEGYSVSREKKERFSLILESASTNQTSMYLCASSLGGAGSKNIQYFGAGTRLSVL.

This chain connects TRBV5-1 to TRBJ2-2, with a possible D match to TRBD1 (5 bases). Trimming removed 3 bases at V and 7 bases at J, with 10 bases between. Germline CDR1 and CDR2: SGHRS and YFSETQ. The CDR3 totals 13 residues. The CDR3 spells CASSSRENGELFF. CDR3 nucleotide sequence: TGCGCCAGCAGCTCCAGGGAAAACGGGGAGCTGTTTTTT.